In its sample, the clone carrying this T cell receptor (beta chain) was seen a few times. A sample-barcoded 5' primer and a J-beta primer mix were used in a second PCR of roughly 6 to 11 cycles. TCRdb re-derived calls from the 5' RACE reads in MiXCR, one entry per CDR3 protein. The sample includes 800,000 to 1,300,000 distinct CDR3 sequences, 20% to 25% of them seen just once. Germline values: CDR1 LGHNT, CDR2 FRNRAP. The CDR3 totals 14 residues. Trimming took 4 bases from V and 8 from J, leaving 15 bases between them. The sample comes from a study of blood T cells in healthy people across ages. Separately, the same data were catalogued under a study of T cells of mothers and their children. That paper notes: For unrelated pairs as for related ones, thymic selection shapes TCR recombination output similarly.

The V gene is TRBV12-5, the J gene TRBJ2-1, with D hard to call. Sequencing was done on a sample of blood. The receptor comes from a girl between 2 and 10 years old in good health. In DNA form, the CDR3 reads TGTGCTAGTGGTTCCATTACGCCCATAGATGAGCAGTTCTTC. It specifies CASGSITPIDEQFF.